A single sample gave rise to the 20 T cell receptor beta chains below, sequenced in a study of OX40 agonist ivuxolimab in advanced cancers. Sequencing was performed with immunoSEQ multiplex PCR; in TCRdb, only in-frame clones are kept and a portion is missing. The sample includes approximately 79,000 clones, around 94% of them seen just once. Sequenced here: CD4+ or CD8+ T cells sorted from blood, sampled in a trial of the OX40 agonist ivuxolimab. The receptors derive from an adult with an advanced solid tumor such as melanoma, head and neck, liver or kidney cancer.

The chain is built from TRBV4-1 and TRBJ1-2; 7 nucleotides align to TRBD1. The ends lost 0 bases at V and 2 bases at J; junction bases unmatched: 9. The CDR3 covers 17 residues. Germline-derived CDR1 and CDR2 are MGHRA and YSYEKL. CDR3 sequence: CASSQDRTPGQNYGYTF. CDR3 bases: TGCGCCAGCAGCCAAGATCGTACTCCGGGACAGAACTATGGCTACACCTTC.

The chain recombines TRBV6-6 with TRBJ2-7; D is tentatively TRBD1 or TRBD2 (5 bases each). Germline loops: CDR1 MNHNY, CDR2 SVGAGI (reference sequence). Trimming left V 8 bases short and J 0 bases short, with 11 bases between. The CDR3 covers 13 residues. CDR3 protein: CASGTSSSYEQYF. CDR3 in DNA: TGTGCCAGCGGGACCTCCAGCTCCTACGAGCAGTACTTC.

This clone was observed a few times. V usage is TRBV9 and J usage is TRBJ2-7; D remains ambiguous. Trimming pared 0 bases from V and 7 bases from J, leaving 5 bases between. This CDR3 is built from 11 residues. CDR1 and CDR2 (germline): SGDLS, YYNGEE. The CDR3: CASSVGREQYF. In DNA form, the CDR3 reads TGTGCCAGCAGCGTAGGGAGAGAGCAGTACTTC.

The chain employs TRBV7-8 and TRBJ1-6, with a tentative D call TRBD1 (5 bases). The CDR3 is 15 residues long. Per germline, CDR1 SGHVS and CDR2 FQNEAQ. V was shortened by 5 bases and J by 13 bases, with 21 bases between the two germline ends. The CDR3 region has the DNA TGTGCCAGCAGCGCAGTAGGGGCAGTAATTCACCCCCTCCACTTT. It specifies CASSAVGAVIHPLHF.

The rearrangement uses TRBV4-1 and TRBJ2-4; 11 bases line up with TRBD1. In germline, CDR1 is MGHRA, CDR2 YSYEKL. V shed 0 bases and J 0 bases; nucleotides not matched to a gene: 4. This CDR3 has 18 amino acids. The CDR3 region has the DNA TGCGCCAGCAGCCAAGATGGACAGGGGGCCCTAGCCAAAAACATTCAGTACTTC. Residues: CASSQDGQGALAKNIQYF.

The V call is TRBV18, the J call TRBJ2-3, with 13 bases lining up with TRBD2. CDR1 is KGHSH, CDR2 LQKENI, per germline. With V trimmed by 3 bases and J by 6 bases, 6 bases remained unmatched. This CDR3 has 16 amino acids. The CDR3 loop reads CASSPRTSGSSDTQYF. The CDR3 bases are TGTGCCAGCTCACCGCGGACTAGCGGGAGTTCGGATACGCAGTATTTT.

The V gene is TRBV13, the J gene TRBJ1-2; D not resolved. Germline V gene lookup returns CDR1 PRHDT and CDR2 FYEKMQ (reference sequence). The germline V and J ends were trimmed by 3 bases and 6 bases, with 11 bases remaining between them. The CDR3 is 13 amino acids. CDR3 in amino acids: CASSFPLRNGYTF. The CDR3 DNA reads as TGTGCCAGCAGCTTTCCGCTCAGGAATGGCTACACCTTC.

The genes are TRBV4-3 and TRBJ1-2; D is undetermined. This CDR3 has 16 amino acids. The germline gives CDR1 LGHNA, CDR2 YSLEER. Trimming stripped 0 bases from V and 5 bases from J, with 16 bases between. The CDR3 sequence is CASSQEMTTPLYGYTF. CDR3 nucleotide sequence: TGCGCCAGCAGCCAAGAGATGACCACCCCCCTATATGGCTACACCTTC.

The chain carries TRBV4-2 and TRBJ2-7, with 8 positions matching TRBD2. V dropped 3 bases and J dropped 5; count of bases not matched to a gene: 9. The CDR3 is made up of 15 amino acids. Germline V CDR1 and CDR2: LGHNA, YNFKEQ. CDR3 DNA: TGTGCCAGCAGCCAGGCGAGCGGGAGCGAAGACGAGCAGTACTTC. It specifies CASSQASGSEDEQYF.

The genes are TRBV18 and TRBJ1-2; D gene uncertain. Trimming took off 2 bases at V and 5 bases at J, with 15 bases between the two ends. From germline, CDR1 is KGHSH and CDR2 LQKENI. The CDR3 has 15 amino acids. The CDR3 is CASSPAERSVYGYTF. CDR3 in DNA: TGTGCCAGCTCACCAGCGGAACGGAGCGTGTATGGCTACACCTTC.

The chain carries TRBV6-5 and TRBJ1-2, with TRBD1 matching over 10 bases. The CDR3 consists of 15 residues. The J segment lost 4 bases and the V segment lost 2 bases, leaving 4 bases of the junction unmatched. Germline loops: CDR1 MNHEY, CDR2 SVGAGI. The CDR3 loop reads CASSYGTGVGYGYTF. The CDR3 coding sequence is TGTGCCAGCAGTTACGGGACAGGGGTTGGCTATGGCTACACCTTC.

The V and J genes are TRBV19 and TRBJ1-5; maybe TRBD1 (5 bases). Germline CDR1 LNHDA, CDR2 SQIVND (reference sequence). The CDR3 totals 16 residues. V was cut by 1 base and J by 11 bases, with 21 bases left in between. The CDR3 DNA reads TGTGCCAGTAGTATAGGTCCGGGACCCATCGAGTTGACCCAGCATTTT. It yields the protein CASSIGPGPIELTQHF. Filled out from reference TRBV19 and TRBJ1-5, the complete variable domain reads DGGITQSPKYLFRKEGQNVTLSCEQNLNHDAMYWYRQDPGQGLRLIYYSQIVNDFQKGDIAEGYSVSREKKESFPLTVTSAQKNPTAFYLCASSIGPGPIELTQHFGDGTRLSIL.

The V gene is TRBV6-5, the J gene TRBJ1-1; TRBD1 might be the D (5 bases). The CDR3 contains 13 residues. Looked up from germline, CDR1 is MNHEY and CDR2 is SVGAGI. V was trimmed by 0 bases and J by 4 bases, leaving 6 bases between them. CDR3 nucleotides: TGTGCCAGCAGTTACTCTCAGGGCACTGAAGCTTTCTTT. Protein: CASSYSQGTEAFF.

CDR3 loop: CASSVAPQDYEQYF. DNA of the CDR3: TGTGCCAGCAGCGTAGCTCCACAGGACTACGAGCAGTACTTC. The chain joins TRBV9 to TRBJ2-7; a possible D gene is TRBD1 (5 bases). V shed 0 bases and J shed 3 bases, with 10 bases lying between them. Germline CDR1 and CDR2: SGDLS and YYNGEE. The CDR3 contains 14 residues.

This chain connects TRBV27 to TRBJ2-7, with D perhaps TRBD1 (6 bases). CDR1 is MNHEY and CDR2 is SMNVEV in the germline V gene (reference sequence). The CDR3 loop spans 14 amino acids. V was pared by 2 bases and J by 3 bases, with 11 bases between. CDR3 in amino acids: CASSLAQGLYEQYF. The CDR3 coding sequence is TGTGCCAGCAGTTTAGCACAGGGCCTCTACGAGCAGTACTTC.

CDR3 amino acids: CSVEEGRYEQYF. DNA for the CDR3: TGCAGCGTTGAAGAGGGACGGTACGAGCAGTACTTC. V usage is TRBV29-1 and J usage is TRBJ2-7; TRBD1 or TRBD2 may be the D gene (5 bases each). The length of the CDR3 is 12 residues. The germline CDR1 and CDR2 sequences are SQVTM and ANQGSEA. The V and J ends lost 0 bases and 4 bases respectively, with 7 bases between them.

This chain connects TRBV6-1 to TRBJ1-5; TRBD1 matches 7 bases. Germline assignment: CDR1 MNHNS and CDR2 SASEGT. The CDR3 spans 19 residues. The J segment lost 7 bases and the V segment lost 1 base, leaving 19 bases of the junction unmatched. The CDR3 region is CASSEEGAVGRVRYQPQHF. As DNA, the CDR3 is TGTGCCAGCAGTGAAGAGGGGGCGGTGGGGAGGGTTCGCTACCAGCCCCAGCATTTT.

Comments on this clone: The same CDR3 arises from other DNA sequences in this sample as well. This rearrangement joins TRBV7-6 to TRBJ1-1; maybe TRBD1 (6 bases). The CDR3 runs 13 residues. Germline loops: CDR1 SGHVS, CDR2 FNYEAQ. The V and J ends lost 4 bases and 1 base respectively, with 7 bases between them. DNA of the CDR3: TGTGCCAGCAGCTCGACAGGGAACACTGAAGCTTTCTTT. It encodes CASSSTGNTEAFF.

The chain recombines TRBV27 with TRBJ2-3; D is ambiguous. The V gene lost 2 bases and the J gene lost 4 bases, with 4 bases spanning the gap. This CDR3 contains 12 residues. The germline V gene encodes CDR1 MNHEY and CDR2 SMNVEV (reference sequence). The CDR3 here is CASSLGSDTQYF. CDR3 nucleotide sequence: TGTGCCAGCAGTTTAGGGTCAGATACGCAGTATTTT.

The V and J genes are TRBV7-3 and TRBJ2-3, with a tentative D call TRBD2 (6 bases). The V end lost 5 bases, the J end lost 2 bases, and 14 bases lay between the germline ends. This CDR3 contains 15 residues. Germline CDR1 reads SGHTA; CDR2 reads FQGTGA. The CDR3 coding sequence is TGTGCCAGCAGCCTTGGCGGAGGGGTCACAGATACGCAGTATTTT. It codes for CASSLGGGVTDTQYF. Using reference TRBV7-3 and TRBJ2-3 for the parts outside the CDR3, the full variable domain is GAGVSQTPSNKVTEKGKYVELRCDPISGHTALYWYRQSLGQGPEFLIYFQGTGAADDSGLPNDRFFAVRPEGSVSTLKIQRTERGDSAVYLCASSLGGGVTDTQYFGPGTRLTVL.